The sample holds a few counts of the clone carrying this T cell receptor (beta chain). The sample belongs to a study of T-cell reconstitution after alpha-beta-depleted transplantation in children. Preparation of the TCRbeta library used unique molecular identifiers. TCRdb redid the calling of the PCR reads with MiXCR, one entry per CDR3 protein. The sample includes some 460,000 distinct CDR3 sequences, about 16% of them seen just once. The CDR3 consists of 15 residues. V lost 0 bases to trimming and J lost 0 bases, with 6 bases between them. Per germline, CDR1 ENHRY and CDR2 SYGVKD. Material: PBMCs, mostly from graft donor cells, obtained 360 days after TCRalphabeta/CD19-depleted stem cell transplant. This clonotype was sampled from a boy under two years old who had a stem cell transplant for Wiskott-Aldrich syndrome, so the T cells may come from the graft donor. The chain recombines TRBV10-3 with TRBJ2-1; no clear D. CDR3 DNA sequence: TGTGCCATCAGTGAGTCGGGTAGCTCCTACAATGAGCAGTTCTTC. Translated: CAISESGSSYNEQFF.